This paragraph covers one TCR beta chain sequence. RNA amounts of about 0.5 to 1 ug underwent reverse transcription with random hexamers. One entry per CDR3 protein, called by TCRdb with MiXCR from the immunoSEQ multiplex PCR reads. In the table there are roughly 150,000 distinct CDR3 sequences, approximately 96% of which are singletons. The sample is drawn from a study of CD8 T cells in Susac syndrome. This CDR3 contains 13 residues. Per the germline V gene, CDR1 is SEHNR and CDR2 is FQNEAQ (reference sequence). The V end lost 8 bases, the J end lost 4 bases, and 14 bases lay between the germline ends.

The rearrangement links TRBV7-9 to TRBJ1-2; D is undetermined. This clonotype was sampled from a human donor with multiple sclerosis. Input material: CD8+ T cells from PBMCs. CDR3 coding DNA: TGTGCCAGCTCCCCTTGGCAAGCCTATGGCTACACCTTC. Amino acids: CASSPWQAYGYTF.